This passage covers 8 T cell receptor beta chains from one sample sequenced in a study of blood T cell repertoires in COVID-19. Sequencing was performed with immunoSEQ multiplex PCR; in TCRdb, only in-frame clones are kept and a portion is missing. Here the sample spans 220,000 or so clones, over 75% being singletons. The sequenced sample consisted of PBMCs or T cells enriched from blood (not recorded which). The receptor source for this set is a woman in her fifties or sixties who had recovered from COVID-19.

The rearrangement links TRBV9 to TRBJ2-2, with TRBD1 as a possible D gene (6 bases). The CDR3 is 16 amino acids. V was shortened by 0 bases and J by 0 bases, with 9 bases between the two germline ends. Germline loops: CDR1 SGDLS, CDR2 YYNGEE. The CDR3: CASSVEGGSNTGELFF. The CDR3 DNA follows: TGTGCCAGCAGCGTAGAAGGGGGATCGAACACCGGGGAGCTGTTTTTT.

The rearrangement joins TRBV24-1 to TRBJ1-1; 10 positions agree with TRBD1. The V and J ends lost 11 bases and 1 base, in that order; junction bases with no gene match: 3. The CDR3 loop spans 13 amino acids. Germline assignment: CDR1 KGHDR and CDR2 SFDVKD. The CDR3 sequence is CAKRDRGNTEAFF. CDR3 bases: TGTGCCAAAAGGGACAGGGGGAACACTGAAGCTTTCTTT.

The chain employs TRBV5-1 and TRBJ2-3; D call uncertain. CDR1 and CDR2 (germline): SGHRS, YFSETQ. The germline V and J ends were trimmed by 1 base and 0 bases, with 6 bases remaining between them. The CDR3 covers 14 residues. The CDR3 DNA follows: TGCGCCAGCAGCTTGCTCTATAGCACAGATACGCAGTATTTT. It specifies CASSLLYSTDTQYF.

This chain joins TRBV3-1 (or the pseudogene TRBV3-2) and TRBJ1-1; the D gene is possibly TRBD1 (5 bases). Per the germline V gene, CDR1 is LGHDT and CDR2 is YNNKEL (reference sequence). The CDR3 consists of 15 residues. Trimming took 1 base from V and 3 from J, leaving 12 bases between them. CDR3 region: CASSQASDSYTEAFF. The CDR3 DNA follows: TGTGCCAGCAGCCAAGCGTCCGACAGTTACACTGAAGCTTTCTTT.

The CDR3 DNA follows: TGTGCCAGCAGCCAAGGGGGGCCCCAGCATTTT. Translated, it gives CASSQGGPQHF. The chain has TRBV7-8 and TRBJ1-5; D is possibly TRBD1 (6 bases). Deletions cut 5 bases from V and 9 bases from J, with 8 bases between. The CDR3 runs 11 residues. Looked up from germline, CDR1 is SGHVS and CDR2 is FQNEAQ. Variable domain in full (rest from reference TRBV7-8 and TRBJ1-5): GAGVSQSPRYKVAKRGQDVALRCDPISGHVSLFWYQQALGQGPEFLTYFQNEAQLDKSGLPSDRFFAERPEGSVSTLKIQRTQQEDSAVYLCASSQGGPQHFGDGTRLSIL.

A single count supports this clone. The CDR3 spells CASRIGAVQEEQYF. The CDR3 DNA follows: TGTGCCAGCAGGATAGGGGCTGTCCAAGAGGAGCAGTACTTC. This chain uses TRBV11-2 with TRBJ2-7, with D perhaps matching TRBD1 (5 bases). The V end lost 6 bases, the J end lost 7 bases, and 19 bases lay between the germline ends. The CDR3 is made up of 14 amino acids. Germline V gene sequence: CDR1 SGHAT, CDR2 FQNNGV.

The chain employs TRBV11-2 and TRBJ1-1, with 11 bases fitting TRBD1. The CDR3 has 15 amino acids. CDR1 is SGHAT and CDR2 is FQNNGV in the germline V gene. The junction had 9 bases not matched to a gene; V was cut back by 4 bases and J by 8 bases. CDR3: CASSSGDRGIKEAFF. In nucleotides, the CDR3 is TGTGCCAGCAGCTCCGGGGACAGGGGGATTAAAGAAGCTTTCTTT. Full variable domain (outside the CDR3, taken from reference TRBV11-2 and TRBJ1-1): EAGVAQSPRYKIIEKRQSVAFWCNPISGHATLYWYQQILGQGPKLLIQFQNNGVVDDSQLPKDRFSAERLKGVDSTLKIQPAKLEDSAVYLCASSSGDRGIKEAFFGQGTRLTVV.

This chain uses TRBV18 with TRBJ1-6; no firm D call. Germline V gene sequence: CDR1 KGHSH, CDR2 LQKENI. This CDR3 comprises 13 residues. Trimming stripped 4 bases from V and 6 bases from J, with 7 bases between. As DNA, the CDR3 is TGTGCCAGCTCACAAAGCCGTAATTCACCCCTCCACTTT. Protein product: CASSQSRNSPLHF.